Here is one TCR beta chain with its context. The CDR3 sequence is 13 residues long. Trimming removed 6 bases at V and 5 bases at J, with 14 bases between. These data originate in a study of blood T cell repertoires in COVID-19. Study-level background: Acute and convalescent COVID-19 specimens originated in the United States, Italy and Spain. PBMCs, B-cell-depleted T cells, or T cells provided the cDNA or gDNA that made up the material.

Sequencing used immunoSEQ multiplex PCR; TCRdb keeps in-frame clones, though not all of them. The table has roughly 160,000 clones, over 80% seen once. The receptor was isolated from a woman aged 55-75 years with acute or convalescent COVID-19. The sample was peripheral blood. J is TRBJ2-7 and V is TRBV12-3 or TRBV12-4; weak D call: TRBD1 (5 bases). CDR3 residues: CASRKWQGHEQYF. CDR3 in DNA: TGTGCCAGCAGGAAGTGGCAGGGCCACGAGCAGTACTTC.